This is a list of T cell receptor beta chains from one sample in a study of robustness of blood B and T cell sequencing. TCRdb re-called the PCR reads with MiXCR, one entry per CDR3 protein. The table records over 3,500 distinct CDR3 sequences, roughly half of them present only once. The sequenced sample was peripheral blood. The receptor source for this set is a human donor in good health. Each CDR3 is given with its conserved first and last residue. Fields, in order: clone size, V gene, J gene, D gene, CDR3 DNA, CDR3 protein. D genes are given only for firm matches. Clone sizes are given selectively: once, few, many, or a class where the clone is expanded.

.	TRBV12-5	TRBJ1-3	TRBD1	TGTGCTAGTGGTCCCCGGGACAGCCTACCCTACTCTGGAAACACCATATATTTT	CASGPRDSLPYSGNTIYF
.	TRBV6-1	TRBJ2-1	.	TGTGCCAGCGGTGGTGAGCTCTTCTCCTACAATGAGCAGTTCTTC	CASGGELFSYNEQFF
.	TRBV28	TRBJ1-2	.	TGTGCCAGCAGTTTATATCACTATGGCTACACCTTC	CASSLYHYGYTF
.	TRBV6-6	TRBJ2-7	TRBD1	TGTGCCAGCAGTCCGGTGGACAGGGGATCCTACGAGCAGTACTTC	CASSPVDRGSYEQYF
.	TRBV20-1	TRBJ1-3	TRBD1	TGCAGTGCTAGAGATCTGATAGGGCAGGGGGCAGGAAACACCATATATTTT	CSARDLIGQGAGNTIYF
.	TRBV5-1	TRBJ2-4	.	TGCGCCAGCAGCTTGAGAAACGGGAGTAGCATTCAGTACTTC	CASSLRNGSSIQYF
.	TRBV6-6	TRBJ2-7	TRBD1	TGTGCCAGCAGTTACGACCCGGGACAGGGGTACGAGCAGTACTTC	CASSYDPGQGYEQYF
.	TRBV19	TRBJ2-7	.	TGTGCCAGTAGTATGACTTGGGGACCCGGCGGCGAGCAGTACTTC	CASSMTWGPGGEQYF
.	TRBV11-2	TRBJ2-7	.	TGTGCCAGCAGCTTAGATTCAGTAGGTGCTACGGCTAAATATCCCTACGAGCAGTACTTC	CASSLDSVGATAKYPYEQYF
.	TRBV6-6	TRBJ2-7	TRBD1	TGTGCCAGCAGCCGGGACAGAGACTACGAGCAGTACTTC	CASSRDRDYEQYF
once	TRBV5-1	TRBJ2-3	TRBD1	TGCGCCAGCACAGGGGGAGCAACTTACACAGATACGCAGTATTTT	CASTGGATYTDTQYF
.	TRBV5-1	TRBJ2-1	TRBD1	TGCGCCAGCAGCTTACAGGGGGCAGCCTACAATGAGCAGTTCTTC	CASSLQGAAYNEQFF
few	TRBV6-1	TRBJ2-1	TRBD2	TGTGCCAGCAGTGCGATCCAGACTAGCGGGGGGTACAATGAGCAGTTCTTC	CASSAIQTSGGYNEQFF
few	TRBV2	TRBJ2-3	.	TGTGCCAGCAGGCACTCGGATACGCAGTATTTT	CASRHSDTQYF
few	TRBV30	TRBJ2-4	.	TGTGCCTGGAGTGCCGACCAGGGCGGAAACATTCAGTACTTC	CAWSADQGGNIQYF
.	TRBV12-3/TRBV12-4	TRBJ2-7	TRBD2	TGTGCCAGCAGTCCCGGACTAGCGGGGGACGACGAGCAGTACTTC	CASSPGLAGDDEQYF
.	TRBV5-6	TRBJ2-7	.	TGTGCCAGCAGCGTAGGACAGTTGACCTACGAGCAGTACTTC	CASSVGQLTYEQYF
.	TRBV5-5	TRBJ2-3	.	TGTGCCAGCAGCTTAACTGGTCAAGGAGGTGGCAGAGATACGCAGTATTTT	CASSLTGQGGGRDTQYF
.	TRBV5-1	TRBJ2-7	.	TGCGCCAGCAGCTTTTCAGGGCCGAGCCCCAACTACGAGCAGTACTTC	CASSFSGPSPNYEQYF
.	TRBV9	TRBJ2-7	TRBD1	TGTGCCAGCAGCGTCTCCGCCGGGACAGGCTACGAGCAGTACTTC	CASSVSAGTGYEQYF
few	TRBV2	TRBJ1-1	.	TGTGCCAGCACTGACCCCTTTTCAGGGCCCGACACTGAAGCTTTCTTT	CASTDPFSGPDTEAFF
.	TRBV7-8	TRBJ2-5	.	TGTGCCAGCAGCTTAGGGCGGGAGACCCAGTACTTC	CASSLGRETQYF
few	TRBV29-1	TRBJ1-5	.	TGCAGCGTGGGACCAGGTGGTGGGCAGCCCCAGCATTTT	CSVGPGGGQPQHF
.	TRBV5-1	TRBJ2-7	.	TGCGCCAGCAGCTTGGAGTACGAGCAGTACTTC	CASSLEYEQYF
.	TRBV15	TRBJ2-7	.	TGTGCCACCAGCCATTTCGGGGGAAACGAGCAGTACTTC	CATSHFGGNEQYF
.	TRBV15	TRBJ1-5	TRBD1	TGTGCCACCAGCAGTGGGGGACAGTCCCAGGGCAAGCCCCAGCATTTT	CATSSGGQSQGKPQHF
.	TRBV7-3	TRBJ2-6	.	TGTGCCAGCAGCTTAACTCCGGGACAAGGCTCTGGGGCCAACGTCCTGACTTTC	CASSLTPGQGSGANVLTF
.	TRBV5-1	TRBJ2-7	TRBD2	TGCGCCAGCAGCGCCGGGACTAGCCCCTACGAGCAGTACTTC	CASSAGTSPYEQYF
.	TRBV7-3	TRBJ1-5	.	TGTGCCAGCAGCTTGGGCCAGGAGAGTAATCAGCCCCAGCATTTT	CASSLGQESNQPQHF
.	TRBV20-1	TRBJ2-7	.	TGCAGTGCCGAGACGCGGGGAAGCTCCTACGAGCAGTACTTC	CSAETRGSSYEQYF
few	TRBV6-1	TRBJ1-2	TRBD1	TGTGCCAGCAGTGAGGGACAGTACTATGGCTACACCTTC	CASSEGQYYGYTF
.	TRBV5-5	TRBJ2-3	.	TGTGCCAGCAGCTTGGTTTCCGATACGCAGTATTTT	CASSLVSDTQYF
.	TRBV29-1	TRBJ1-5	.	TGCAGCCCCCCTGGCGGGGATAGCAATCAGCCCCAGCATTTT	CSPPGGDSNQPQHF
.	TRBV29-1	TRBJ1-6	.	TGCAGCGTTCGTCAAGGGAATAATTCACCCCTCCACTTT	CSVRQGNNSPLHF
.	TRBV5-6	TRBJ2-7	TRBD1	TGTGCCAGCAGCTTGATAGAGGGACAGCCGTACGAGCAGTACTTC	CASSLIEGQPYEQYF
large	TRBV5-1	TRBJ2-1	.	TGCGCCAGCAGCTTGGCGGACGGTTACAATGAGCAGTTCTTC	CASSLADGYNEQFF
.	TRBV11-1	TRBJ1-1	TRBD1	TGTGCCAGCAGCTGGGGACAGAAGGACACTGAAGCTTTCTTT	CASSWGQKDTEAFF
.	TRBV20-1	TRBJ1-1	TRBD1	TGCAGTGCTAGAGCCCAGGGGGGGAGGGAATGGTCTGAAGCTTTCTTT	CSARAQGGREWSEAFF
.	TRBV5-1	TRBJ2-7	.	TGCGCCAGCAGCGGCGGGACAGACACCTACGAGCAGTACTTC	CASSGGTDTYEQYF
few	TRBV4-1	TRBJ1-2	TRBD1	TGCGCCAGCAGCCTCACAGGACAGGGGCAGGATGGCTACACCTTC	CASSLTGQGQDGYTF
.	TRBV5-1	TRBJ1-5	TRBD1	TGCGCCAGCAGCTTGACAGGGGGCAGTCAGCCCCAGCATTTT	CASSLTGGSQPQHF
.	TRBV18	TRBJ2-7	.	TGTGCCAGCTCACCACAGGGAGGGGGGGCTTACGAGCAGTACTTC	CASSPQGGGAYEQYF
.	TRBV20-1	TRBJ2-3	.	TGCAGTGCTCTCCGGGGTTTCCGGGGGATCACAGATACGCAGTATTTT	CSALRGFRGITDTQYF
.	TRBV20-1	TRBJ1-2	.	TGCAGTGCTAGAGTCTCAGCGAACTATGGCTACACCTTC	CSARVSANYGYTF
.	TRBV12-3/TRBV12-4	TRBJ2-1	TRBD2	TGTGCCAGCATTTCAAGCGGGGGGGCCGGGTTCTTC	CASISSGGAGFF
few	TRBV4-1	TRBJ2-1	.	TGCGCCAGCAGCCAAGACCCTCAAGGGGGGATATCCTACAATGAGCAGTTCTTC	CASSQDPQGGISYNEQFF
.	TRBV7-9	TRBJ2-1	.	TGTGCCAGCAGCTCGGGATCTGAGCAGTTCTTC	CASSSGSEQFF
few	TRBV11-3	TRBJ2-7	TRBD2	TGTGCCAGCAGCTTGGGGGGGAGCTCCTACGAGCAGTACTTC	CASSLGGSSYEQYF
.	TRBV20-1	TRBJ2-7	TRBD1	TGCAGTGCGAGACAGGGCGCCTACGAGCAGTACTTC	CSARQGAYEQYF
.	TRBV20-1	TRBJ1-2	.	TGCAGTGCTAGCCCGGGAGGGTCTGGCTACACCTTC	CSASPGGSGYTF
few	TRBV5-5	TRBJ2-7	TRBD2	TGTGCCAGCAGCTTTAGGCTAGCGGGGGCCTCATCCTACGAGCAGTACTTC	CASSFRLAGASSYEQYF
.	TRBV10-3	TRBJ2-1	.	TGTGCCATCAGCGCAGACAATGAGCAGTTCTTC	CAISADNEQFF
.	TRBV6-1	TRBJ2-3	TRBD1	TGTGCCAGCAGTGAGACAGGGGAGGCAGATACGCAGTATTTT	CASSETGEADTQYF